One TCR beta chain is described in this entry. Original processing notes: Amplified reference gene primers provided the basis for estimating nucleated cell counts. The assay was immunoSEQ multiplex PCR, and TCRdb's table has in-frame clones only and misses some. V, J and clone size reflect that table, while D and trimming were determined from the DNA. Of 40,000 to 60,000 clones listed, around 85% are singletons. V lost 2 bases, J lost 4 bases, and 17 bases lay in between. Looked up from germline, CDR1 is SQVTM and CDR2 is ANQGSEA. The CDR3 extends over 15 amino acids. These data originate in a study of blood T cell repertoires in COVID-19. The wider study: PBMCs, B-cell-depleted T cells, or T cells provided the cDNA or gDNA that made up the material.

Input material: peripheral blood. This chain connects TRBV29-1 to TRBJ2-5; a weak D match, TRBD2 (5 bases). The sequence came from a human donor in a cohort sampled during active COVID-19. This chain's CDR3 is CSVEKVAGSGETQYF. The CDR3 nucleotides read TGCAGCGTTGAAAAGGTTGCGGGTTCAGGAGAGACCCAGTACTTC.